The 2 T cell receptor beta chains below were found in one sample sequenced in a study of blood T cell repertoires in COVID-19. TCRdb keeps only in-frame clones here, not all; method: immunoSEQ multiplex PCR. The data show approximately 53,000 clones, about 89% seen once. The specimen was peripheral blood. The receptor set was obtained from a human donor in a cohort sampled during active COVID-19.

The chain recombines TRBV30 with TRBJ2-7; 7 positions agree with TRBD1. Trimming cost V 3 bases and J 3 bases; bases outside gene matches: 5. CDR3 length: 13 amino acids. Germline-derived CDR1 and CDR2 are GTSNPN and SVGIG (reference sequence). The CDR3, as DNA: TGTGCCTGGAGACCGGGACAGTACTACGAGCAGTACTTC. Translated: CAWRPGQYYEQYF.

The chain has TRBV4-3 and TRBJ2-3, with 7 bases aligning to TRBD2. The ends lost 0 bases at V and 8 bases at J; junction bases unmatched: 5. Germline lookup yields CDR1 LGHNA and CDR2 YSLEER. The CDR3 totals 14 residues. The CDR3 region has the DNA TGCGCCAGCAGCCAAGACGGGGGGAGGGGTACGCAGTATTTT. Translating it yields CASSQDGGRGTQYF.